This T cell receptor beta chain appears in the sequencing data of a study of OX40 agonist ivuxolimab in advanced cancers. Looking at the study overall: Each patient was given ivuxolimab into a vein every 2 weeks, at 0.01 to 10 mg/kg. Among those treated, three patients had partial responses, one with hepatocellular carcinoma and two with cutaneous melanoma.

Clones were read by immunoSEQ multiplex PCR, and TCRdb kept only the in-frame ones, dropping some. The data hold 60,000 to 100,000 clones, with 87% observed a single time. Study results and limitations: In CD8+ T cells, expanded clones were on average more numerous than in CD4+.

Concerning this clone itself: Its specificity is unknown.

Germline V gene sequence: CDR1 LNHNV, CDR2 YYDKDF (reference sequence). V lost 0 bases and J lost 0, with 9 bases in between. This CDR3 contains 16 residues. The chain uses TRBV15 and TRBJ2-1, with a possible D match to TRBD2 (5 bases). The material sequenced was CD4+ or CD8+ T cells sorted from blood, taken in a trial of the OX40 agonist ivuxolimab. The TCR originated in an adult with an advanced solid tumor such as melanoma, head and neck, liver or kidney cancer. The chain's CDR3 is CATSRDVDFSYNEQFF. The CDR3 DNA is TGTGCCACCAGCAGAGATGTGGACTTCTCCTACAATGAGCAGTTCTTC.